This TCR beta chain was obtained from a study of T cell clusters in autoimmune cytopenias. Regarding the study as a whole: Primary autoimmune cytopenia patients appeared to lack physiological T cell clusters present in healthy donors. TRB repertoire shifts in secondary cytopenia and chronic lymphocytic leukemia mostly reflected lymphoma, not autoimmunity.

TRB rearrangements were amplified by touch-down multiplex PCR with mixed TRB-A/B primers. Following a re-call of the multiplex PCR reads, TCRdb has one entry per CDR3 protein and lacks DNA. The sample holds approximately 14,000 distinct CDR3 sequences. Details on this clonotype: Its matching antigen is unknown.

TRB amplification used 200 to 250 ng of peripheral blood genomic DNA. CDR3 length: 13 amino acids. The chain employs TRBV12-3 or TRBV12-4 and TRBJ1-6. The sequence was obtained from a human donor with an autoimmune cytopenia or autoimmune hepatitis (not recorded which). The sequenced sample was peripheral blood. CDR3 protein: CATSLGGNSPLHF.